This passage covers 14 T cell receptor beta chains from one sample sequenced in a study of shared clonotypes between healthy human individuals. Profiled with immunoSEQ multiplex PCR; TCRdb holds only in-frame clones, not every one. The profile shows about 560,000 clones, roughly 79% of them singletons. Sequencing was done on a sample of PBMCs. The receptors shown here come from a woman aged 35 to 49 in good health. Some clones in this sample may be carry-over from other donors' samples.

This clone came up a few times. The sample contains more than one DNA sequence encoding this CDR3. The chain employs TRBV30 and TRBJ1-5; no clear D. Per the germline V gene, CDR1 is GTSNPN and CDR2 is SVGIG (reference sequence). The CDR3 sequence is 14 residues long. V lost 2 bases and J lost 2, with 10 bases in between. Here the CDR3 DNA reads TGTGCCTGGAGTAAGGGTGGCGGCAATCAGCCCCAGCATTTT. It is translated as CAWSKGGGNQPQHF.

The chain is built from TRBV5-6 and TRBJ2-7; D is unclear. The CDR3 contains 13 residues. In germline, CDR1 is SGHDT, CDR2 YYEEEE. The ends were cut back, 2 bases at V and 3 bases at J, with 9 bases in the middle. The CDR3: CASSFAGNYEQYF. Here the CDR3 DNA reads TGTGCCAGCAGCTTTGCTGGAAACTACGAGCAGTACTTC. The full variable domain, in which reference TRBV5-6 and TRBJ2-7 provide the parts outside the CDR3, is DAGVTQSPTHLIKTRGQQVTLRCSPKSGHDTVSWYQQALGQGPQFIFQYYEEEERQRGNFPDRFSGHQFPNYSSELNVNALLLGDSALYLCASSFAGNYEQYFGPGTRLTVT.

This clone appeared a few times. V is TRBV30 and J is TRBJ1-4; D call uncertain. The CDR3 has 14 amino acids. V was clipped by 1 base and J by 3 bases, with 9 bases between them. CDR1 is GTSNPN, CDR2 SVGIG, per germline (reference sequence). CDR3 in DNA: TGTGCCTGGAGTGCCAGGCGTTCTAATGAAAAACTGTTTTTT. The encoded protein is CAWSARRSNEKLFF.

The chain's CDR3 is CASSYQGVPYEQYF. The DNA of the CDR3 is TGTGCCAGCAGCTACCAGGGGGTTCCCTACGAGCAGTACTTC. The rearrangement links TRBV9 to TRBJ2-7, with 7 bases matching TRBD1. The CDR3 totals 14 residues. Germline CDR1 reads SGDLS; CDR2 reads YYNGEE. The V segment lost 4 bases and the J segment 2 bases; nucleotides outside the gene matches: 6.

In this sample, this clone turned up once. This chain connects TRBV5-4 to TRBJ1-1; D ambiguous. CDR1 and CDR2 from the germline V gene are SGHNT and YYREEE (reference sequence). Trimming removed 4 bases at V and 2 bases at J, with 9 bases between. This CDR3 is built from 13 residues. CDR3 in amino acids: CASSVAGNTEAFF. As DNA, the CDR3 is TGTGCCAGCAGCGTGGCGGGTAACACTGAAGCTTTCTTT. The whole variable domain, filled in from reference TRBV5-4 and TRBJ1-1, reads ETGVTQSPTHLIKTRGQQVTLRCSSQSGHNTVSWYQQALGQGPQFIFQYYREEENGRGNFPPRFSGLQFPNYSSELNVNALELDDSALYLCASSVAGNTEAFFGQGTRLTVV.

This chain connects TRBV7-3 to TRBJ2-2; maybe TRBD2 (5 bases). The V gene lost 5 bases and the J gene lost 9 bases, with 13 bases spanning the gap. CDR1 is SGHTA, CDR2 FQGTGA, per germline. The CDR3 consists of 13 residues. The CDR3 nucleotides are TGTGCCAGCAGCATTACTAGTAACAGGGAGCTGTTTTTT. The encoded protein is CASSITSNRELFF.

The chain recombines TRBV7-8 with TRBJ1-2; the D gene is possibly TRBD1 (6 bases). V was trimmed by 2 bases and J by 8 bases, leaving 18 bases between them. This CDR3 has 15 amino acids. Looked up from germline, CDR1 is SGHVS and CDR2 is FQNEAQ. The CDR3 DNA follows: TGTGCCAGCAGCTTACAAACGGGGGCTGGTCAGGGCTACACCTTC. This encodes CASSLQTGAGQGYTF. Full variable domain (outside the CDR3, taken from reference TRBV7-8 and TRBJ1-2): GAGVSQSPRYKVAKRGQDVALRCDPISGHVSLFWYQQALGQGPEFLTYFQNEAQLDKSGLPSDRFFAERPEGSVSTLKIQRTQQEDSAVYLCASSLQTGAGQGYTFGSGTRLTVV.

In DNA form, the CDR3 reads TGTGCCAGCAGCTCCGGGACTAGCGGGACCACAGATACGCAGTATTTT. Amino acids: CASSSGTSGTTDTQYF. This chain uses TRBV11-3 with TRBJ2-3, with TRBD2 matching over 13 bases. The CDR3 consists of 16 residues. Germline CDR1 reads SGHNT; CDR2 reads YENEEA. With V trimmed by 4 bases and J by 2 bases, 3 bases remained unmatched.

DNA of the CDR3: TGTGCCAGCAGCCCCCAAGGGGGGCGGGAAATCCCAGATACGCAGTATTTT. It translates to CASSPQGGREIPDTQYF. This rearrangement joins TRBV7-3 to TRBJ2-3; possibly TRBD1 or TRBD2 for D (6 bases each). V lost 5 bases to trimming and J lost 4 bases, with 22 bases between them. From germline, CDR1 is SGHTA and CDR2 FQGTGA. This CDR3 contains 17 residues.

A single count supports this clone. This chain uses TRBV9 with TRBJ2-1, with 8 bases matching TRBD1. The germline gives CDR1 SGDLS, CDR2 YYNGEE. V shed 4 bases and J 4 bases; nucleotides not matched to a gene: 7. The CDR3 extends over 15 amino acids. The CDR3 spells CASSQQGVEYNEQFF. The CDR3 nucleotides read TGTGCCAGCAGCCAACAGGGGGTCGAATACAATGAGCAGTTCTTC. Combining the CDR3 with reference TRBV9 and TRBJ2-1 gives the whole variable domain DSGVTQTPKHLITATGQRVTLRCSPRSGDLSVYWYQQSLDQGLQFLIQYYNGEERAKGNILERFSAQQFPDLHSELNLSSLELGDSALYFCASSQQGVEYNEQFFGPGTRLTVL.

V usage is TRBV15 and J usage is TRBJ2-7; D gene uncertain. This CDR3 has 13 residues. The germline V and J ends were trimmed by 0 bases and 3 bases, with 6 bases remaining between them. CDR1 is LNHNV and CDR2 is YYDKDF in the germline V gene (reference sequence). The CDR3 protein is CATSRDPNYEQYF. CDR3 DNA: TGTGCCACCAGCAGAGATCCCAACTACGAGCAGTACTTC.

In this sample, this clone turned up once. The V and J genes are TRBV7-9 and TRBJ2-3; no clear D. The CDR3 runs to 15 residues. CDR1 and CDR2 from the germline V gene are SEHNR and FQNEAQ (reference sequence). Trimming pared 4 bases from V and 2 bases from J, leaving 13 bases between. The CDR3 DNA reads as TGTGCCAGCAGCTGGGAACGGACCTTCACAGATACGCAGTATTTT. It yields the protein CASSWERTFTDTQYF. The entire variable domain, with the rest obtained from reference TRBV7-9 and TRBJ2-3, is as follows: DTGVSQNPRHKITKRGQNVTFRCDPISEHNRLYWYRQTLGQGPEFLTYFQNEAQLEKSRLLSDRFSAERPKGSFSTLEIQRTEQGDSAMYLCASSWERTFTDTQYFGPGTRLTVL.

This sequence joins TRBV7-2 and TRBJ2-7; TRBD2 matches at 7 bases. In germline, CDR1 is SGHTA, CDR2 FQGNSA. With 10 bases clipped from V and 3 bases from J, the junction kept 12 bases outside the gene matches. CDR3 size: 14 residues. The CDR3 is CATSFGGSRYEQYF. CDR3 nucleotide sequence: TGTGCCACCTCCTTCGGCGGGAGTCGCTACGAGCAGTACTTC.

The chain has TRBV19 and TRBJ2-2; 7 bases are a match to TRBD2. Germline V lookup: CDR1 LNHDA, CDR2 SQIVND (reference sequence). V lost 1 base, J lost 3 bases, and 5 bases stayed unmatched. This CDR3 is 16 amino acids long. The CDR3 DNA follows: TGTGCCAGTAGTATAGGAGGCGGGAGTGACACCGGGGAGCTGTTTTTT. Protein product: CASSIGGGSDTGELFF.